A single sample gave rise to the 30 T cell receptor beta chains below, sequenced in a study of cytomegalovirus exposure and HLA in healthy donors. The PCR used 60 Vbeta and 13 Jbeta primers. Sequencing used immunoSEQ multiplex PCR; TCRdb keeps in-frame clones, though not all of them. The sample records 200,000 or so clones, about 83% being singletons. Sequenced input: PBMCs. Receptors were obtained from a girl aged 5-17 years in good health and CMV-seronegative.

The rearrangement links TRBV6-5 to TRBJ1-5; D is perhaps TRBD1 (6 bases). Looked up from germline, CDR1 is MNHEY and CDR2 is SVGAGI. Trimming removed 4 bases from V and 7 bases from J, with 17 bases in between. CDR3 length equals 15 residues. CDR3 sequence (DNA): TGTGCCAGCAGTTCCCAGGGGCTCAGCCCCCAGCCCCAGCATTTT. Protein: CASSSQGLSPQPQHF.

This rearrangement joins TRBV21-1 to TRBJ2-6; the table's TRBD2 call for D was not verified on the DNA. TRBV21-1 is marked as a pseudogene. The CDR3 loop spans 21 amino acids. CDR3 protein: CASSKFQPSGNDPSGANVLTF. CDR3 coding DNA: TGTGCCAGCAGCAAATTCCAGCCTTCCGGGAATGATCCCTCTGGGGCCAACGTCCTGACTTTC.

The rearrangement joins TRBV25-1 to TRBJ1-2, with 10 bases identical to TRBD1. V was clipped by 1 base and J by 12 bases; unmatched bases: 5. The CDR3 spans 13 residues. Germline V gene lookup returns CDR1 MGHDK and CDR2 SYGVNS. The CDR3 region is CASSESGQGVNTF. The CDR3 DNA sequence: TGTGCCAGCAGTGAATCCGGACAGGGGGTGAACACCTTC.

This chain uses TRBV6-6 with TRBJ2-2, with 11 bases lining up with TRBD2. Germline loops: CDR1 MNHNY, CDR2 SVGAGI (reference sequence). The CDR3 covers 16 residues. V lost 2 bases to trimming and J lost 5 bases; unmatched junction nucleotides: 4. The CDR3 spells CASSYMGLAVTGELFF. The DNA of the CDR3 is TGTGCCAGCAGTTACATGGGACTAGCGGTTACCGGGGAGCTGTTTTTT.

The CDR3 is CASSEATVGRYGYTF. CDR3 nucleotides: TGTGCCAGCAGTGAAGCCACAGTAGGTCGCTATGGCTACACCTTC. The V and J genes are TRBV6-1 and TRBJ1-2; no definite D call. The CDR3 length is 15 residues. V was cut by 0 bases and J by 4 bases, with 12 bases left in between. Per germline, CDR1 MNHNS and CDR2 SASEGT.

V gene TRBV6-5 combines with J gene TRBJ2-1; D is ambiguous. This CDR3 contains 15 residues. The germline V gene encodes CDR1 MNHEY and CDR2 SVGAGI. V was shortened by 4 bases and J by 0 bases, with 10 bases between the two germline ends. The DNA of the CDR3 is TGTGCCAGCAGTTTTTCGGCAGGCTCCTACAATGAGCAGTTCTTC. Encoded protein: CASSFSAGSYNEQFF.

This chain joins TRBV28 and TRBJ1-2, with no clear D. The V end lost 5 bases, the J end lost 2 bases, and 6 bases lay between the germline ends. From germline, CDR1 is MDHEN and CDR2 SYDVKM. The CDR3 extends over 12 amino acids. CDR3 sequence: CASSIENYGYTF. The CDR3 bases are TGTGCCAGCAGTATTGAGAACTATGGCTACACCTTC.

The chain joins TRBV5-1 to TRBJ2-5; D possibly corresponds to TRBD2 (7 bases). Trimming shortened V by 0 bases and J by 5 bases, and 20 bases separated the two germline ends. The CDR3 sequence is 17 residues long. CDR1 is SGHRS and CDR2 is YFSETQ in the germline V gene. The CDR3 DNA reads TGCGCCAGCAGCTTGGAGGCCCAAGGGGGGGCTCTGGAGACCCAGTACTTC. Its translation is CASSLEAQGGALETQYF.

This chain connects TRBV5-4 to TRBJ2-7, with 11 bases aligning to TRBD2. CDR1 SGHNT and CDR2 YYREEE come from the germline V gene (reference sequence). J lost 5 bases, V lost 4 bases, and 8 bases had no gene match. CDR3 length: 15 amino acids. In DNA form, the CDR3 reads TGTGCCAGCAGCCCGGTGACTAGCGGGAACAACGAGCAGTACTTC. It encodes CASSPVTSGNNEQYF.

The CDR3 coding sequence is TGTGCCAGCAGCCGACAGCTCCAGCCCCAGCATTTT. This encodes CASSRQLQPQHF. The V and J genes are TRBV28 and TRBJ1-5; D perhaps matches TRBD1 (5 bases). This CDR3 is 12 amino acids long. Trimming stripped 6 bases from V and 7 bases from J, with 10 bases between. Germline CDR1 and CDR2: MDHEN and SYDVKM.

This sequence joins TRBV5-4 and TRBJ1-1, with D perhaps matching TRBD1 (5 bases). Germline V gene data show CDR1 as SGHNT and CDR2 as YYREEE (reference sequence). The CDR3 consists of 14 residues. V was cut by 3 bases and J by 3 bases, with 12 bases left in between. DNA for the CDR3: TGTGCCAGCAGCTGGACGGGAGGGGACACTGAAGCTTTCTTT. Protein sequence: CASSWTGGDTEAFF.

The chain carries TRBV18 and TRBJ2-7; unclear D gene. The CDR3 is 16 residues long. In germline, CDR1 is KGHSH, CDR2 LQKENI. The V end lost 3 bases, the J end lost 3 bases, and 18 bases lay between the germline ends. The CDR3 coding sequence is TGTGCCAGCTCACCCCCCACCCAACAGTCCGTCTACGAGCAGTACTTC. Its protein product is CASSPPTQQSVYEQYF.

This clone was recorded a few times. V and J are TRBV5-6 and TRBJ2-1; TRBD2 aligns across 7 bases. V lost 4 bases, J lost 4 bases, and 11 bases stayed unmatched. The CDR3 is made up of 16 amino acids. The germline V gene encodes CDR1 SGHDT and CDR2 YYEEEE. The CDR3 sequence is CASSLPGLSIYNEQFF. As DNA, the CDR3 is TGTGCCAGCAGCCTACCGGGACTATCCATTTACAATGAGCAGTTCTTC.

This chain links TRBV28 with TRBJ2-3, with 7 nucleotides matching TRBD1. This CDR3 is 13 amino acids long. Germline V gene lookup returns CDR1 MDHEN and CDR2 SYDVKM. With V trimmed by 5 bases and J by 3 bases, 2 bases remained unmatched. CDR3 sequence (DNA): TGTGCCAGCAGTGAGGGGGCAACAGATACGCAGTATTTT. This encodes CASSEGATDTQYF. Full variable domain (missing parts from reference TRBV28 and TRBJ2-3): DVKVTQSSRYLVKRTGEKVFLECVQDMDHENMFWYRQDPGLGLRLIYFSYDVKMKEKGDIPEGYSVSREKKERFSLILESASTNQTSMYLCASSEGATDTQYFGPGTRLTVL.

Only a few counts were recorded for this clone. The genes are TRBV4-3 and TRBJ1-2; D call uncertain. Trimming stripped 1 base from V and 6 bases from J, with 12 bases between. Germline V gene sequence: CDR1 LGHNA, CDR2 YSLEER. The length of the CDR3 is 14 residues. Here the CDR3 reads CASSQVGTEDGYTF. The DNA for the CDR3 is TGCGCCAGCAGCCAAGTTGGAACAGAAGATGGCTACACCTTC.

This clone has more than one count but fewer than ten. For the CDR3, the DNA is TGTGCCAGCAGCTTAGGAGCTGCAGAGCGGGGCGGCTACACCTTC. It encodes CASSLGAAERGGYTF. The V and J genes are TRBV7-9 and TRBJ1-2, with D maybe TRBD1 (5 bases). CDR1 SEHNR and CDR2 FQNEAQ come from the germline V gene (reference sequence). This CDR3 contains 15 residues. V was cut by 1 base and J by 8 bases, with 17 bases left in between. Looking up the rest from reference TRBV7-9 and TRBJ1-2 gives the full variable domain: DTGVSQNPRHKITKRGQNVTFRCDPISEHNRLYWYRQTLGQGPEFLTYFQNEAQLEKSRLLSDRFSAERPKGSFSTLEIQRTEQGDSAMYLCASSLGAAERGGYTFGSGTRLTVV.

The CDR3 reads CASSYARQGNTEAFF. The DNA for the CDR3 is TGTGCCAGCAGTTACGCACGACAGGGGAACACTGAAGCTTTCTTT. The chain carries TRBV6-5 and TRBJ1-1; 7 positions match TRBD1. CDR1 is MNHEY and CDR2 is SVGAGI in the germline V gene. Trimming took 2 bases from V and 1 from J; bases not matched to a gene: 4. The CDR3 covers 15 residues.

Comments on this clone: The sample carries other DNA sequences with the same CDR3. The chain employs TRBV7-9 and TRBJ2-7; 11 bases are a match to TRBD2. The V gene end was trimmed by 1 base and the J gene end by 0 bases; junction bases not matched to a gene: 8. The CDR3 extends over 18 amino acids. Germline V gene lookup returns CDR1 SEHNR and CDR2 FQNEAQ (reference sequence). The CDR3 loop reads CASSLGLAGGPASYEQYF. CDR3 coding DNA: TGTGCCAGCAGCTTAGGGCTAGCGGGAGGACCCGCCTCCTACGAGCAGTACTTC.

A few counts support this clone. CDR3 in amino acids: CASSVGTGVDETQYF. CDR3 sequence (DNA): TGTGCCAGCAGCGTAGGAACGGGGGTAGACGAGACCCAGTACTTC. The V and J genes are TRBV9 and TRBJ2-5, with a weak D call TRBD2 (6 bases). Germline V gene data show CDR1 as SGDLS and CDR2 as YYNGEE. Trimming shortened V by 0 bases and J by 5 bases, and 14 bases separated the two germline ends. CDR3 length equals 15 residues.

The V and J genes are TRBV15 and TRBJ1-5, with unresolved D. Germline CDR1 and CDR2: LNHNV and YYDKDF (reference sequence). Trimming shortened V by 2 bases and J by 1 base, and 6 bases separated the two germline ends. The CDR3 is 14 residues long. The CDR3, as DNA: TGTGCCACCAGCAGACCCGAGAGCAATCAGCCCCAGCATTTT. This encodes CATSRPESNQPQHF.

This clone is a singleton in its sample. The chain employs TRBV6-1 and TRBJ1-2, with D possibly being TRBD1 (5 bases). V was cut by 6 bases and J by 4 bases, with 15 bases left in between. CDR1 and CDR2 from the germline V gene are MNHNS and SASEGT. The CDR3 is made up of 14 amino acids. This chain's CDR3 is CASSRGLGGYGYTF. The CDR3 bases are TGTGCCAGCAGCAGAGGGTTGGGGGGCTATGGCTACACCTTC.

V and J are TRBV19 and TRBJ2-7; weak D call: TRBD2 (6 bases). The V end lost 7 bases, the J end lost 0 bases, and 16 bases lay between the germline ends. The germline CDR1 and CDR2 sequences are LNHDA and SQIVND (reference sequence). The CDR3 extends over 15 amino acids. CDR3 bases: TGTGCCAGTAAAGAAGGCGGGACCACCTCCTACGAGCAGTACTTC. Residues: CASKEGGTTSYEQYF.

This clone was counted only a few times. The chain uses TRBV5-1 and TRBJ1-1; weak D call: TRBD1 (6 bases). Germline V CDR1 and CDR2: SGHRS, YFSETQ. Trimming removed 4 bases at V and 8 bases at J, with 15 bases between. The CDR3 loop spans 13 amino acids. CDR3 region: CASSKQGDFEAFF. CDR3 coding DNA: TGCGCCAGCAGCAAACAGGGAGATTTCGAAGCTTTCTTT.

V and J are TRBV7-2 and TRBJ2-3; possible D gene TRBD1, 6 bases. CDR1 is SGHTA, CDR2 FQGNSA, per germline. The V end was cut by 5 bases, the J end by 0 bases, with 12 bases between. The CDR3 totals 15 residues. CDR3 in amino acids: CASSKAGVSTDTQYF. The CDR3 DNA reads TGTGCCAGCAGCAAAGCAGGGGTGAGCACAGATACGCAGTATTTT.

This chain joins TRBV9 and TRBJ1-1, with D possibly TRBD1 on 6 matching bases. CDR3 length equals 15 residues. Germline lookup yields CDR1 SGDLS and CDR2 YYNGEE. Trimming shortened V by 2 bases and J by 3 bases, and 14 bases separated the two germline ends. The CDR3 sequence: CASSVSGVGDTEAFF. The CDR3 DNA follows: TGTGCCAGCAGCGTCTCAGGGGTGGGGGACACTGAAGCTTTCTTT.

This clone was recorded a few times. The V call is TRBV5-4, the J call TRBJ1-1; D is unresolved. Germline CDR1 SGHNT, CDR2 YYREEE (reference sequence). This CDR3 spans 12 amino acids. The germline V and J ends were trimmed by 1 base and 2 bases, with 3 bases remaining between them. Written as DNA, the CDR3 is TGTGCCAGCAGCTTGACTAACACTGAAGCTTTCTTT. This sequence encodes CASSLTNTEAFF.

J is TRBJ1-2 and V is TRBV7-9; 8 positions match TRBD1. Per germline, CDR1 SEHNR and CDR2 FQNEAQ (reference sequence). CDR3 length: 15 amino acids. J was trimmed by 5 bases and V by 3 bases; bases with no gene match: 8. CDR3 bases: TGTGCCAGCAGCTTCCGGACAGGGCGGTTTTATGGCTACACCTTC. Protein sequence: CASSFRTGRFYGYTF.

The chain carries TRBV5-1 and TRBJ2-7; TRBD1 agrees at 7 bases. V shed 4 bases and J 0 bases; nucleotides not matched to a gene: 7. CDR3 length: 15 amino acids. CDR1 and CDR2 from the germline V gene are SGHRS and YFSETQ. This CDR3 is CASSRLGDSSYEQYF. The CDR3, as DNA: TGCGCCAGCAGCCGGCTTGGGGACAGCTCCTACGAGCAGTACTTC.

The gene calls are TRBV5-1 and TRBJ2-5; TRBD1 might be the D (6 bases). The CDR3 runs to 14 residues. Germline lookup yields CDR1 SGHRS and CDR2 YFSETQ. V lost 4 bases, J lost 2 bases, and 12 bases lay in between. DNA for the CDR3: TGCGCCAGCAGCGGCGGACAGCCTCAAGAGACCCAGTACTTC. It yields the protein CASSGGQPQETQYF. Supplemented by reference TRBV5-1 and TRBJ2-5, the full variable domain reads KAGVTQTPRYLIKTRGQQVTLSCSPISGHRSVSWYQQTPGQGLQFLFEYFSETQRNKGNFPGRFSGRQFSNSRSEMNVSTLELGDSALYLCASSGGQPQETQYFGPGTRLLVL.

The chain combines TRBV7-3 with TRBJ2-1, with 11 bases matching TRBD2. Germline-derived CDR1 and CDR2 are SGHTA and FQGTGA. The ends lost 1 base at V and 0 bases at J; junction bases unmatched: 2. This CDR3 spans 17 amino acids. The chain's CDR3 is CASSLMGTSGSYNEQFF. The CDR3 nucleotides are TGTGCCAGCAGCTTAATGGGGACTAGCGGCTCCTACAATGAGCAGTTCTTC.